These T cell receptor beta chains were read from a single sample in a study of T cells in Graves' hyperthyroidism and ophthalmopathy. MiXCR, applied by TCRdb to the multiplex PCR reads, yields one record per CDR3 protein. The data show 480,000 or so distinct CDR3 sequences, roughly 45% seen once. The sample taken for sequencing was peripheral blood or thyroid tissue (not recorded which). The receptors were gathered from an adult woman with Graves' disease, either hyperthyroidism or ophthalmopathy (not recorded which). Both conserved end residues are part of each CDR3. A D gene is named only where the DNA matches it firmly. Only part of the rows carry a size: once, few, many, or a class if the clone is expanded.

d_call j_call v_call clone_size cdr3_aa
TRBD2 TRBJ2-5 TRBV7-2 - CASSLEGRGF
- TRBJ2-7 TRBV19 many CASSISLGGPSYEQYF
- TRBJ1-6 TRBV7-9 many CASSFTGGNSPLHF
- TRBJ2-7 TRBV7-9 - CASSSYRVTADEQYF
- TRBJ1-6 TRBV6-5 - CASNYGRGSYNSPLHF
TRBD1 TRBJ1-5 TRBV20-1 - CSAITGGAGNQPQHF
- TRBJ1-3 TRBV15 many CATSRALELSGNTIYF
- TRBJ2-5 TRBV18 - CASSPPSGRTLETQYF
- TRBJ1-3 TRBV4-3 - CASSQDNRKGNTIYF
TRBD2 TRBJ2-7 TRBV20-1 many CSVFLASGRTQYF
- TRBJ2-7 TRBV14 - CASSHVYEQYF
TRBD2 TRBJ2-7 TRBV29-1 few CTLSGGSYEQYF
TRBD1 TRBJ2-7 TRBV7-2 many CASSTGQGYEQYF
- TRBJ1-6 TRBV27 few CASSFSSQSNSPLHF
- TRBJ1-3 TRBV30 - CAWRPTWSWVENTIYF
- TRBJ1-2 TRBV7-2 - CASSLARVISYGYTF
- - TRBV19 - CASSMSTGPTQYF
- TRBJ2-2 TRBV5-1 - CASSLLGRAGELFF
TRBD2 TRBJ2-1 TRBV9 - CASSVAGTSGMAEQFF
- TRBJ1-2 TRBV20-1 - CSARDPQLGYTF
- TRBJ1-2 TRBV24-1 many CATSGRQAPNYGYTF
TRBD2 TRBJ2-2 TRBV20-1 once CSAVLADSTGELFF
- TRBJ2-3 TRBV7-2 once CASSPRADTQYF
- TRBJ2-2 TRBV28 - CASRLPGFGELFF
- TRBJ2-5 TRBV20-1 - CSARDRMGQKYF
- TRBJ1-2 TRBV7-9 - CASSLGTDWSGYTF
- TRBJ1-1 TRBV20-1 many CSARAPGKYTEAFF
- TRBJ2-2 TRBV6-6 - CASMVRGGPGELFF
TRBD2 TRBJ2-2 TRBV28 - CASRTLAGGTGELFF
- TRBJ1-1 TRBV7-2 many CASSPREGGGSEAFF
- TRBJ2-5 TRBV7-9 - CASSNEGRHQETQYF
- TRBJ1-2 TRBV6-2/TRBV6-3 - CASSYPRARPANYGYTF
- TRBJ2-7 TRBV9 few CASSVGQAAYEQYF
- TRBJ1-2 TRBV7-3 once CASSLSQGPNYGYTF
- TRBJ1-5 TRBV7-9 - CASSFGEYQPQHF
TRBD1 TRBJ1-2 TRBV4-3 - CASSQQGGQFYGYTF
TRBD2 TRBJ2-2 TRBV9 many CASSVYGRAVSGGELFF
- TRBJ1-1 TRBV19 many CASSGLQGRDTEAFF
- TRBJ2-7 TRBV25-1 - CAIRGGEFYEQYF